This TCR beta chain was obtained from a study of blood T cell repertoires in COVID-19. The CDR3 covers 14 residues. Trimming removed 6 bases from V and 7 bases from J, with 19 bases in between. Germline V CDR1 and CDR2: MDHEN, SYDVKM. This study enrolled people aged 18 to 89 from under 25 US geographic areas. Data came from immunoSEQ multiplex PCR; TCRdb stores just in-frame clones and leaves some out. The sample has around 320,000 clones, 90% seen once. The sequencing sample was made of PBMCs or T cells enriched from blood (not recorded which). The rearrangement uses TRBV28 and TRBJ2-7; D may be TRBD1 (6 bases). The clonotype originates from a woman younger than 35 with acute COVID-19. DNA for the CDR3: TGTGCCAGCAGGATTGTACAGGGCTCGGGGGAGCAGTACTTC. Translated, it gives CASRIVQGSGEQYF.